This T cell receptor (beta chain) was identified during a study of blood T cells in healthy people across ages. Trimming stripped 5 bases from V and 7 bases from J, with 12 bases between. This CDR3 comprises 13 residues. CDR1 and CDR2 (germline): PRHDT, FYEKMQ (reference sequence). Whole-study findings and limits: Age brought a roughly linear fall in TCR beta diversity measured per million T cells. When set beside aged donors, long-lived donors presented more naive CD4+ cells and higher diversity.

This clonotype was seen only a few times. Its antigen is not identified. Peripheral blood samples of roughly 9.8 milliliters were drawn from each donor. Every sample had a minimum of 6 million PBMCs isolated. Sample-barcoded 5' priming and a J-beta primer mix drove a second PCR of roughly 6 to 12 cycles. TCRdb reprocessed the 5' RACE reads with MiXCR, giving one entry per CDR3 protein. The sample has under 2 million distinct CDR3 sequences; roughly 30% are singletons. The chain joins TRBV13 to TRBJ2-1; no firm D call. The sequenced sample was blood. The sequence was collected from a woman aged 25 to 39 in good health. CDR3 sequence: CASSTKSWNEQFF. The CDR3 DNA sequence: TGTGCCAGCAGCACCAAAAGTTGGAATGAGCAGTTCTTC.